A single sample gave rise to the 8 T cell receptor beta chains below, sequenced in a study of T cells in Graves' hyperthyroidism and ophthalmopathy. Amplified TCR beta CDR3 regions derived from RNA transcripts. The study used the HTBI primer set for a first-round RT-PCR of the TCR CDR3. Using its own MiXCR run on the multiplex PCR reads, TCRdb lists one record per CDR3 protein. The data show 550,000 to 700,000 distinct CDR3 sequences, approximately 44% seen once. Sequenced sample: peripheral blood or thyroid tissue (not recorded which). The receptors were gathered from an adult woman with Graves' disease, either hyperthyroidism or ophthalmopathy (not recorded which).

This clonotype was seen many times. The rearrangement uses TRBV4-1 and TRBJ2-7; 15 bases match TRBD2. In germline, CDR1 is MGHRA, CDR2 YSYEKL. CDR3 size: 19 residues. J lost 0 bases, V lost 3 bases, and 9 bases had no gene match. CDR3: CASSHPGLAGGSSSYEQYF. The DNA of the CDR3 is TGCGCCAGCAGCCATCCGGGACTAGCGGGAGGTTCCTCCTCCTACGAGCAGTACTTC.

The V gene is TRBV25-1, the J gene TRBJ2-2, with D tentatively TRBD1 or TRBD2 (5 bases each). The CDR3 consists of 17 residues. Trimming took 3 bases from V and 0 from J, leaving 14 bases between them. The germline V gene encodes CDR1 MGHDK and CDR2 SYGVNS. In DNA, the CDR3 is TGTGCCAGCAGTGATGGTTGGGGGTTTCCGAACACCGGGGAGCTGTTTTTT. This sequence encodes CASSDGWGFPNTGELFF.

At least ten counts were recorded for this clonotype. The chain links TRBV10-3 to TRBJ2-7; the match to TRBD1 covers 8 bases. V gave up 10 bases and J gave up 3 bases; unmatched junction bases: 5. The CDR3 sequence is 12 residues long. CDR1 and CDR2 from the germline V gene are ENHRY and SYGVKD. CDR3 nucleotide sequence: TGTGCCACGACTACAGGGGGCTACGAGCAGTACTTC. Translated, it gives CATTTGGYEQYF.

This clonotype was picked up a small number of times. The V gene is TRBV6-1, the J gene TRBJ2-3; D is possibly TRBD2 (5 bases). Trimming took off 2 bases at V and 0 bases at J, with 9 bases between the two ends. CDR1 and CDR2 (germline): MNHNS, SASEGT. The CDR3 consists of 15 residues. The CDR3 loop reads CASSESAGSTDTQYF. Written as DNA, the CDR3 is TGTGCCAGCAGTGAATCGGCGGGTAGCACAGATACGCAGTATTTT.

This clonotype was observed a handful of times. This chain links TRBV20-1 with TRBJ1-6, with D tentatively TRBD1 (5 bases). The CDR3 has 14 residues. Trimming left V 2 bases short and J 6 bases short, with 11 bases between. Germline CDR1 is DFQATT and CDR2 is SNEGSKA (reference sequence). In DNA, the CDR3 is TGCAGTGCTAGACCCGGACACTTTAATTCACCCCTCCACTTT. Translating gives CSARPGHFNSPLHF.

This clonotype has more than one count but fewer than ten. The gene calls are TRBV18 and TRBJ2-5, with D tentatively TRBD1 (7 bases). CDR1 KGHSH and CDR2 LQKENI come from the germline V gene. V shed 10 bases and J shed 4 bases, with 13 bases lying between them. CDR3 length equals 12 residues. Here the CDR3 reads CATGGGTETQYF. CDR3 nucleotide sequence: TGTGCCACCGGAGGGGGCACAGAGACCCAGTACTTC. The full variable domain, completed using reference TRBV18 and TRBJ2-5, is NAGVMQNPRHLVRRRGQEARLRCSPMKGHSHVYWYRQLPEEGLKFMVYLQKENIIDESGMPKERFSAEFPKEGPSILRIQQVVRGDSAAYFCATGGGTETQYFGPGTRLLVL.

In regard to this clonotype: At one boundary the junction diverges from the germline segment, which might be a read error. J is TRBJ1-2 and V is TRBV7-9; 8 bases map to TRBD1. The length of the CDR3 is 14 residues. The germline CDR1 and CDR2 sequences are SEHNR and FQNEAQ (reference sequence). CDR3 bases: TGCGCCAGCAGCCAGGGGACAGGTGCCTATGGCTACACCTTC. Its translation: CASSQGTGAYGYTF.

This clonotype was seen only a few times. The gene calls are TRBV28 and TRBJ2-7; no reliable D call. This CDR3 contains 15 residues. Between the trimmed V and J ends, which lost 6 bases and 5 bases, there was a span of 20 bases. CDR1 and CDR2 from the germline V gene are MDHEN and SYDVKM. The CDR3 protein is CASSLPPGSPNEQYF. In nucleotides, the CDR3 is TGTGCCAGCAGCCTGCCCCCGGGCAGTCCGAACGAGCAGTACTTC.